These 4 T cell receptor beta chains originate from one sample sequenced in a study of CD8 T cells in Susac syndrome. Reverse transcription of roughly 0.5 to 1 ug RNA used random hexamers. TCRdb independently ran MiXCR on the immunoSEQ multiplex PCR reads; one entry per CDR3 protein. The table includes approximately 300,000 distinct CDR3 sequences, 65% to 90% detected once. Sequenced input: CD8+ T cells from PBMCs. The receptor set was obtained from a human donor with multiple sclerosis.

The rearrangement links TRBV27 to TRBJ1-1; TRBD1 might be the D (5 bases). V lost 6 bases and J lost 6, with 20 bases in between. CDR1 is MNHEY, CDR2 SMNVEV, per germline (reference sequence). The CDR3 has 15 residues. CDR3 sequence (DNA): TGTGCCAGCAGCCCTACGGGGGAGGGAGGGCCTGAAGCTTTCTTT. Translating gives CASSPTGEGGPEAFF.

The V and J genes are TRBV10-1 and TRBJ2-7; the D call may be TRBD1 or TRBD2 (6 bases each). The germline V gene encodes CDR1 WNHNN and CDR2 SYGVQD (reference sequence). The CDR3 loop spans 14 amino acids. The ends were cut back, 6 bases at V and 5 bases at J, with 17 bases in the middle. This CDR3 reads CASRNYREEDEQYF. The DNA for the CDR3 is TGCGCCAGCAGGAACTACAGGGAGGAGGACGAGCAGTACTTC.

The rearrangement joins TRBV28 to TRBJ2-7; D ambiguous. The germline gives CDR1 MDHEN, CDR2 SYDVKM. V was clipped by 4 bases and J by 2 bases, with 12 bases between them. The CDR3 is 14 residues long. CDR3 protein: CASSWSSFPYEQYF. The CDR3 DNA reads TGTGCCAGCAGTTGGTCCAGTTTCCCCTACGAGCAGTACTTC. The complete variable domain, with remaining parts taken from reference TRBV28 and TRBJ2-7, reads DVKVTQSSRYLVKRTGEKVFLECVQDMDHENMFWYRQDPGLGLRLIYFSYDVKMKEKGDIPEGYSVSREKKERFSLILESASTNQTSMYLCASSWSSFPYEQYFGPGTRLTVT.

This clonotype came up once. The V call is TRBV9, the J call TRBJ2-2; 10 bases agree with TRBD2. V lost 0 bases and J lost 4; bases outside the gene matches: 6. CDR3 length equals 17 residues. Germline lookup yields CDR1 SGDLS and CDR2 YYNGEE. As DNA, the CDR3 is TGTGCCAGCAGCGTAGCCAGCGGGAGGGAATTCACCGGGGAGCTGTTTTTT. Amino acids: CASSVASGREFTGELFF.